This T cell receptor beta chain was observed in a study of control samples from healthy donors and cancer patients. Here immunoSEQ multiplex PCR was the method, and the copy in TCRdb shows in-frame clones only, minus some. Of 70,000 to 95,000 clones in the sample, 91% were seen once. V shed 5 bases, J shed 4 bases, and the junction held 3 bases outside the gene matches. The germline V gene has CDR1 GTSNPN and CDR2 SVGIG (reference sequence). The CDR3 is made up of 13 amino acids. Sequences were obtained from blood. The TCR sequence derives from a woman aged 25 to 39 in good health. The gene calls are TRBV30 and TRBJ2-7; 12 bases map to TRBD2. This chain's CDR3 is CAWVTSGSYEQYF. CDR3 nucleotide sequence: TGTGCCTGGGTGACTAGCGGGAGTTACGAGCAGTACTTC. The entire variable domain, with the rest obtained from reference TRBV30 and TRBJ2-7, is as follows: SQTIHQWPATLVQPVGSPLSLECTVEGTSNPNLYWYRQAAGRGLQLLFYSVGIGQISSEVPQNLSASRPQDRQFILSSKKLLLSDSGFYLCAWVTSGSYEQYFGPGTRLTVT.